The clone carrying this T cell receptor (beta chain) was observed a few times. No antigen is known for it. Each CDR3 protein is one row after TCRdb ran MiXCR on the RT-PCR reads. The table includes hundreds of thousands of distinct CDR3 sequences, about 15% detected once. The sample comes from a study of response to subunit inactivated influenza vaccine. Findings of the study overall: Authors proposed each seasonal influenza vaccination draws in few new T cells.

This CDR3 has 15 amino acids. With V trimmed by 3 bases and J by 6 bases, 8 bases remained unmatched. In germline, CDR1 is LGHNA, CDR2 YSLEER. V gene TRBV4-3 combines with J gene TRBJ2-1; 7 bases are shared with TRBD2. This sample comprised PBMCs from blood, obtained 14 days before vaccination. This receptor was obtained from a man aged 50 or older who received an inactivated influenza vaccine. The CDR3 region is CASSHQREPSNEQFF. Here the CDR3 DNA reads TGCGCCAGCAGCCACCAGCGGGAACCCTCCAATGAGCAGTTCTTC.